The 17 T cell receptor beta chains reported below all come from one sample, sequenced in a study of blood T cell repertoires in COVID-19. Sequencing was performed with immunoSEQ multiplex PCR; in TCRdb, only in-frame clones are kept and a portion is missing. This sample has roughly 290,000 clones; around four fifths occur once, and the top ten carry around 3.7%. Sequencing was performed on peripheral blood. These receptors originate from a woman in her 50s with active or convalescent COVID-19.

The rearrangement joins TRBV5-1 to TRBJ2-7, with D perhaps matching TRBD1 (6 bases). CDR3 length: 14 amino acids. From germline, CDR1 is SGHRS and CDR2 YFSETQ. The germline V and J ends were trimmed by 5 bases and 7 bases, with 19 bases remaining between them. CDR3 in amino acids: CASRRAGDLGEQYF. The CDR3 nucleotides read TGCGCCAGCAGACGGGCAGGGGACCTTGGGGAGCAGTACTTC.

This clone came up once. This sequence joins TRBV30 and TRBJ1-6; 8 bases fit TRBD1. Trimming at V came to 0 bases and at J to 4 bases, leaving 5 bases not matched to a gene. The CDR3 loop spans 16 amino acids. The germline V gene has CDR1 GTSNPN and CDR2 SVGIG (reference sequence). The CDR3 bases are TGTGCCTGGAGTGTGTGGACAGGGCTGTATAATTCACCCCTCCACTTT. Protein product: CAWSVWTGLYNSPLHF.

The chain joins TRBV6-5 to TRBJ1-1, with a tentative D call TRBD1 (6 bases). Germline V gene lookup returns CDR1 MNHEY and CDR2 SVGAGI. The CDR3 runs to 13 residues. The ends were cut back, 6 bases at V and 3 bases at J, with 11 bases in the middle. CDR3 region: CASRSRGYTEAFF. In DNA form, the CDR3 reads TGTGCCAGCAGATCGAGGGGGTACACTGAAGCTTTCTTT.

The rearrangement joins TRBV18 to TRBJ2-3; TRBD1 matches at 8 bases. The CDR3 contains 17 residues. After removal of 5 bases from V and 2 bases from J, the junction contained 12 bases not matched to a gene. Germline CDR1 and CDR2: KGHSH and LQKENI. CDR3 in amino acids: CASSSLPGQAYTDTQYF. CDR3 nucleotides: TGTGCCAGCTCATCGCTGCCGGGACAGGCCTACACAGATACGCAGTATTTT.

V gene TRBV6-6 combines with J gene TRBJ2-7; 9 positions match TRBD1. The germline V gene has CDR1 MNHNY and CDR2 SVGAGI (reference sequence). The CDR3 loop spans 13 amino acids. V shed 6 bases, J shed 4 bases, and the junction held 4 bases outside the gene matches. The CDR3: CASSPGTGYEQYF. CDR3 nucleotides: TGTGCCAGCAGCCCAGGGACAGGGTACGAGCAGTACTTC.

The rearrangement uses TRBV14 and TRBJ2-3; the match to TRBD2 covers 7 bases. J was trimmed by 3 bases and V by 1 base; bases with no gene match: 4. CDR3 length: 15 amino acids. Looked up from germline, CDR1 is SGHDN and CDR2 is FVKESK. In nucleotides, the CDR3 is TGTGCCAGCAGCCAAGGTCGCGGGAGAACAGATACGCAGTATTTT. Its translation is CASSQGRGRTDTQYF.

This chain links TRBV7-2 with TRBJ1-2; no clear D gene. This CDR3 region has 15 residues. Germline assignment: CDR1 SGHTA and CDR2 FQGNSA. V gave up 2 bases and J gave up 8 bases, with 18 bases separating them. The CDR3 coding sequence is TGTGCCAGCAGCTTATCCTTTTGGACGGGAGGAGGCTACACCTTC. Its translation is CASSLSFWTGGGYTF. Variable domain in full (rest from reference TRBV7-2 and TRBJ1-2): GAGVSQSPSNKVTEKGKDVELRCDPISGHTALYWYRQSLGQGLEFLIYFQGNSAPDKSGLPSDRFSAERTGGSVSTLTIQRTQQEDSAVYLCASSLSFWTGGGYTFGSGTRLTVV.

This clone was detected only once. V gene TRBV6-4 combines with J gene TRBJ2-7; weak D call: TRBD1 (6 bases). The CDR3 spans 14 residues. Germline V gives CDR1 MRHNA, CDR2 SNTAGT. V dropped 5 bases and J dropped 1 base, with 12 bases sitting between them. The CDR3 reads CASSPDRTSYEQYF. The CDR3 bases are TGTGCCAGCAGTCCAGACAGGACGTCCTACGAGCAGTACTTC.

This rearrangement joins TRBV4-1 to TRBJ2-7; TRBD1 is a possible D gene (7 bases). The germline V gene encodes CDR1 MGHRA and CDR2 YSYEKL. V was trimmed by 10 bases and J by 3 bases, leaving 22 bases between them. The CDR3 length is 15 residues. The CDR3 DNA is TGCGCCACCGGGATGATGGCGGGACAGAACTACGAGCAGTACTTC. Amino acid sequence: CATGMMAGQNYEQYF.

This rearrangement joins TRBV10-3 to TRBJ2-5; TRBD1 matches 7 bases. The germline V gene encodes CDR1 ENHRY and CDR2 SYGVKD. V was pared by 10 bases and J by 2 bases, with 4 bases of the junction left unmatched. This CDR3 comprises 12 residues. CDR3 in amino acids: CATRRGQETQYF. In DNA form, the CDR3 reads TGTGCCACTCGCAGGGGGCAAGAGACCCAGTACTTC.

CDR3 in DNA: TGTGCCAGCAGTTTATTAACTCGGACTAGCGGGAGTGACAATGAGCAGTTCTTC. It is translated as CASSLLTRTSGSDNEQFF. V is TRBV28 and J is TRBJ2-1; the match to TRBD2 covers 13 bases. This CDR3 spans 18 amino acids. In germline, CDR1 is MDHEN, CDR2 SYDVKM. J was trimmed by 5 bases and V by 1 base; bases with no gene match: 8.

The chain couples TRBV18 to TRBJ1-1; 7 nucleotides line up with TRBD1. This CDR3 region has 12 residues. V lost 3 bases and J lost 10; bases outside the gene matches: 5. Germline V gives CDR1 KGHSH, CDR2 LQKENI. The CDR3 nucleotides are TGTGCCAGCTCACCGGACAGGTCTGGAGCTTTCTTT. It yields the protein CASSPDRSGAFF.

CDR3 loop: CASSSDTEAFF. In nucleotides, the CDR3 is TGTGCCAGCAGTTCGGACACTGAAGCTTTCTTT. This chain connects TRBV2 to TRBJ1-1, with D unclear. The CDR3 has 11 residues. V dropped 5 bases and J dropped 3 bases, with 4 bases sitting between them. Germline CDR1 and CDR2: SNHLY and FYNNEI. The complete variable domain, with remaining parts taken from reference TRBV2 and TRBJ1-1, reads EPEVTQTPSHQVTQMGQEVILRCVPISNHLYFYWYRQILGQKVEFLVSFYNNEISEKSEIFDDQFSVERPDGSNFTLKIRSTKLEDSAMYFCASSSDTEAFFGQGTRLTVV.

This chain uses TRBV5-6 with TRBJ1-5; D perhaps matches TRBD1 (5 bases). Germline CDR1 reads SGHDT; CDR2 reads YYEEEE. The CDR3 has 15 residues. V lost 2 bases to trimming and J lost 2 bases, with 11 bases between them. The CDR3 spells CASSFGGGGNQPQHF. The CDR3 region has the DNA TGTGCCAGCAGCTTCGGGGGAGGGGGCAATCAGCCCCAGCATTTT. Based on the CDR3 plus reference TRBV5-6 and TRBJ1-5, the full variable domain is DAGVTQSPTHLIKTRGQQVTLRCSPKSGHDTVSWYQQALGQGPQFIFQYYEEEERQRGNFPDRFSGHQFPNYSSELNVNALLLGDSALYLCASSFGGGGNQPQHFGDGTRLSIL.

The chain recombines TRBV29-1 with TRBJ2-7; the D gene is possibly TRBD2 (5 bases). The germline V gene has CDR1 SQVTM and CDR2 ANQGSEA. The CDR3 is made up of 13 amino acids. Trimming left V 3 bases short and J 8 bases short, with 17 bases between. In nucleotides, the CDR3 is TGCAGCGTTGAGGAGGCAACGCGAGGGAAGCAGTACTTC. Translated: CSVEEATRGKQYF.

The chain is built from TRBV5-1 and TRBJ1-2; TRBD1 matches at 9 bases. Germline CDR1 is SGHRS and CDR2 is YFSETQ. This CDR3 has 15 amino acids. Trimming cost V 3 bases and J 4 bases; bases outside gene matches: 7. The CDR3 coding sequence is TGCGCCAGCAGCTCTACAGGGGGCTTCGGCTATGGCTACACCTTC. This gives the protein CASSSTGGFGYGYTF.

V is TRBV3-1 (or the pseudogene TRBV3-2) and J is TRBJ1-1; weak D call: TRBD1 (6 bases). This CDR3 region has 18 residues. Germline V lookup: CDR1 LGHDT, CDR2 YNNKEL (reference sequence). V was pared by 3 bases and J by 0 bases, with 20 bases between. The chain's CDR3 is CASSQTRETGYLNTEAFF. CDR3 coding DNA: TGTGCCAGCAGCCAGACAAGGGAAACAGGGTACTTGAACACTGAAGCTTTCTTT.